A single sample gave rise to the 28 T cell receptor beta chains below, sequenced in a study of cytomegalovirus exposure and HLA in healthy donors. Data came from immunoSEQ multiplex PCR; TCRdb stores just in-frame clones and leaves some out. The profile shows some 190,000 clones, around 88% of them singletons. Sequencing was performed on PBMCs. Receptors were obtained from a woman aged 18-35 years in good health and CMV-seronegative.

The chain carries TRBV28 and TRBJ2-6, with a tentative D call TRBD1 (7 bases). V was clipped by 3 bases and J by 3 bases, with 15 bases between them. CDR1 MDHEN and CDR2 SYDVKM come from the germline V gene. The CDR3 runs 17 residues. CDR3 sequence reads: CASSFLQGGGGANVLTF. For the CDR3, the DNA is TGTGCCAGCAGTTTTCTGCAGGGGGGAGGTGGGGCCAACGTCCTGACTTTC.

The chain uses TRBV19 and TRBJ1-3; 7 positions agree with TRBD1. The CDR3 spans 17 residues. Germline assignment: CDR1 LNHDA and CDR2 SQIVND (reference sequence). The V gene end was trimmed by 3 bases and the J gene end by 3 bases; junction bases not matched to a gene: 11. DNA for the CDR3: TGTGCCAGTAGTATCGGGACAGCGAGGGGTCTTGGAAACACCATATATTTT. Its protein is CASSIGTARGLGNTIYF.

Of note for this clone: One end of the junction is discordant with germline, which a read error may explain. DNA of the CDR3: TGCGCCAGCAGCGGGGGAATAGGACAGGTACGAGGCCCCTTCTCCCACGAGCAGTACTTC. The encoded protein is CASSGGIGQVRGPFSHEQYF. The chain combines TRBV5-1 with TRBJ2-7; 7 bases align to TRBD1. The CDR3 consists of 20 residues. The germline V gene encodes CDR1 SGHRS and CDR2 YFSETQ. The entire variable domain, with the rest obtained from reference TRBV5-1 and TRBJ2-7, is as follows: KAGVTQTPRYLIKTRGQQVTLSCSPISGHRSVSWYQQTPGQGLQFLFEYFSETQRNKGNFPGRFSGRQFSNSRSEMNVSTLELGDSALYLCASSGGIGQVRGPFSHEQYFGPGTRLTVT.

The chain employs TRBV6-1 and TRBJ1-1, with a weak D call TRBD1 (6 bases). CDR3 length equals 15 residues. Per germline, CDR1 MNHNS and CDR2 SASEGT. The V end was cut by 7 bases, the J end by 4 bases, with 19 bases between. The CDR3 nucleotides are TGTGCCAGCACAATCTTTAGGGGGTCAAGCACTGAAGCTTTCTTT. As protein: CASTIFRGSSTEAFF.

CDR3 sequence (DNA): TGTGCCATCTTGGGAGCGCAGGCGAACACCGGGGAGCTGTTTTTT. Protein: CAILGAQANTGELFF. This chain joins TRBV7-9 and TRBJ2-2; a possible D gene is TRBD2 (5 bases). Trimming stripped 10 bases from V and 0 bases from J, with 15 bases between. CDR3 length: 15 residues. CDR1 is SEHNR, CDR2 FQNEAQ, per germline (reference sequence).

The rearrangement uses TRBV7-3 and TRBJ2-7; TRBD1 agrees at 7 bases. This CDR3 has 13 amino acids. Trimming took 3 bases from V and 4 from J; bases not matched to a gene: 3. CDR1 and CDR2 from the germline V gene are SGHTA and FQGTGA. CDR3: CASSFTGEYEQYF. In DNA, the CDR3 is TGTGCCAGCAGCTTCACAGGGGAGTACGAGCAGTACTTC.

This chain uses TRBV7-8 with TRBJ1-1; D is undetermined. The CDR3 runs 14 residues. Germline V gene lookup returns CDR1 SGHVS and CDR2 FQNEAQ. The V end was cut by 0 bases, the J end by 4 bases, with 9 bases between. CDR3 protein: CASSLAQFGTEAFF. CDR3 DNA: TGTGCCAGCAGCTTAGCTCAGTTTGGCACTGAAGCTTTCTTT.

V usage is TRBV18 and J usage is TRBJ1-2, with D unclear. This CDR3 spans 16 amino acids. V was pared by 2 bases and J by 3 bases, with 16 bases between. Per germline, CDR1 KGHSH and CDR2 LQKENI. The DNA for the CDR3 is TGTGCCAGCTCACCATCTTGGCAGGTTTGGGACTATGGCTACACCTTC. This translates into CASSPSWQVWDYGYTF.

The chain carries TRBV4-2 and TRBJ1-4; possibly TRBD1 for D (6 bases). This CDR3 has 15 amino acids. Germline V gene sequence: CDR1 LGHNA, CDR2 YNFKEQ. V was pared by 1 base and J by 4 bases, with 10 bases between. The CDR3 DNA is TGTGCCAGCAGCCAAGTCTCGGACAGTAATGAAAAACTGTTTTTT. Translation: CASSQVSDSNEKLFF.

The chain recombines TRBV2 with TRBJ1-6, with TRBD1 matching 7 bases. Germline trimming cut 3 bases from V and 7 bases from J; bases unmatched to any gene: 6. Germline CDR1 reads SNHLY; CDR2 reads FYNNEI. The CDR3 totals 15 residues. CDR3 amino acids: CASSEWDRENSPLHF. Written as DNA, the CDR3 is TGTGCCAGCAGTGAGTGGGACAGAGAGAATTCACCCCTCCACTTT.

This chain connects TRBV6-1 to TRBJ1-1, with 10 bases matching TRBD1. Looked up from germline, CDR1 is MNHNS and CDR2 is SASEGT. Trimming removed 2 bases from V and 4 bases from J; junction bases left unmatched: 7. This CDR3 is 16 amino acids long. In DNA, the CDR3 is TGTGCCAGCAGTGAAAAGACAGGGGGCGCGGGCACTGAAGCTTTCTTT. It codes for CASSEKTGGAGTEAFF.

This chain links TRBV13 with TRBJ2-1, with D possibly matching TRBD2 (6 bases). CDR1 is PRHDT, CDR2 FYEKMQ, per germline (reference sequence). The CDR3 sequence is 14 residues long. V was cut by 5 bases and J by 3 bases, with 11 bases left in between. CDR3 sequence (DNA): TGTGCCAGCAGCCCGCGGGGTTACTACAATGAGCAGTTCTTC. Translated: CASSPRGYYNEQFF.

The V call is TRBV27, the J call TRBJ1-5; 7 nucleotides match TRBD1. Trimming cost V 6 bases and J 3 bases; bases outside gene matches: 5. CDR1 and CDR2 (germline): MNHEY, SMNVEV (reference sequence). CDR3 length: 14 amino acids. CDR3 protein: CASSRTGDNQPQHF. The DNA of the CDR3 is TGTGCCAGCAGCCGAACAGGGGACAATCAGCCCCAGCATTTT.

CDR3 nucleotide sequence: TGCGCCAGCAGCCAATCTATCTACAGGGACCTCAGCTCTGGAAACACCATATATTTT. Translation: CASSQSIYRDLSSGNTIYF. The genes are TRBV4-1 and TRBJ1-3; tentative D call: TRBD1 (6 bases). The V end lost 2 bases, the J end lost 0 bases, and 20 bases lay between the germline ends. From germline, CDR1 is MGHRA and CDR2 YSYEKL. This CDR3 is 19 amino acids long.

The chain uses TRBV4-1 and TRBJ1-1; 8 bases are a match to TRBD1. The ends lost 0 bases at V and 11 bases at J; junction bases unmatched: 8. Germline assignment: CDR1 MGHRA and CDR2 YSYEKL. There are 14 residues in the CDR3. The CDR3 is CASSQEGQGATAFF. CDR3 in DNA: TGCGCCAGCAGCCAAGAAGGGCAGGGGGCGACGGCTTTCTTT.

This clone was seen repeatedly, ten times or more. The chain is built from TRBV10-1 and TRBJ2-1, with 12 bases that match TRBD1. Trimming cost V 6 bases and J 8 bases; bases outside gene matches: 8. The CDR3 has 15 residues. Germline assignment: CDR1 WNHNN and CDR2 SYGVQD (reference sequence). The CDR3 loop reads CASREGTGGAYEQFF. CDR3 in DNA: TGCGCCAGCAGGGAGGGGACAGGGGGCGCGTATGAGCAGTTCTTC.

With regard to this clone: Sequence at one end of the junction differs from germline and may be a read error. CDR3 nucleotide sequence: TGTGCCTGCAGAGCGGGAGTAGAGACCCAGTACTTC. It encodes CACRAGVETQYF. The J gene is TRBJ2-5, the V gene TRBV2; 8 bases align to TRBD2. Germline CDR1 reads SNHLY; CDR2 reads FYNNEI. The length of the CDR3 is 12 residues.

The CDR3 coding sequence is TGTGCCAGCAGTGAATTCCCTTCCGGGAGGGCCTACAATGAGCAGTTCTTC. Translated: CASSEFPSGRAYNEQFF. The chain joins TRBV6-1 to TRBJ2-1; 8 bases are shared with TRBD2. V lost 2 bases to trimming and J lost 2 bases; unmatched junction nucleotides: 8. The CDR3 is 17 residues long. Germline loops: CDR1 MNHNS, CDR2 SASEGT.

The chain recombines TRBV13 with TRBJ1-1; D gene unclear. CDR1 is PRHDT and CDR2 is FYEKMQ in the germline V gene (reference sequence). This CDR3 comprises 14 residues. V was clipped by 5 bases and J by 1 base, with 11 bases between them. The CDR3 protein is CASSGATENTEAFF. The CDR3 DNA reads as TGTGCCAGCAGCGGAGCGACCGAGAACACTGAAGCTTTCTTT.

The CDR3 DNA sequence: TGTGCCAGCAGTTACTCGACTAGCGACCATGTGCGATCTAGCACAGATACGCAGTATTTT. Amino acids: CASSYSTSDHVRSSTDTQYF. V usage is TRBV6-7 and J usage is TRBJ2-3; 8 bases are a match to TRBD2. TRBV6-7 is recorded as an ORF, its role being uncertain. J lost 0 bases, V lost 0 bases, and 14 bases had no gene match. This CDR3 has 20 residues.

CDR3 loop: CASAPNLGQGPNSPLHF. The CDR3 DNA reads TGTGCTAGTGCCCCGAATCTCGGCCAGGGGCCTAATTCACCCCTCCACTTT. The rearrangement uses TRBV12-5 and TRBJ1-6; tentatively, D is TRBD1 (6 bases). CDR1 is LGHNT, CDR2 FRNRAP, per germline. CDR3 length equals 17 residues. V shed 7 bases and J shed 6 bases, with 22 bases lying between them.

V usage is TRBV5-8 and J usage is TRBJ1-5, with 7 bases that match TRBD1. The CDR3 runs 16 residues. Losses at the gene ends were 2 bases for V and 3 bases for J; bases not matched to a gene: 8. CDR1 and CDR2 (germline): SGHTS, YDEGEE. The CDR3 loop is CASSFLKGANNQPQHF. CDR3 DNA: TGTGCCAGCAGCTTTTTAAAGGGGGCGAACAATCAGCCCCAGCATTTT. The whole variable domain, filled in from reference TRBV5-8 and TRBJ1-5, reads EAGVTQSPTHLIKTRGQQATLRCSPISGHTSVYWYQQALGLGLQFLLWYDEGEERNRGNFPPRFSGRQFPNYSSELNVNALELEDSALYLCASSFLKGANNQPQHFGDGTRLSIL.

The V and J genes are TRBV29-1 and TRBJ1-2; possible D gene TRBD1, 6 bases. Germline V gives CDR1 SQVTM, CDR2 ANQGSEA. Trimming removed 2 bases from V and 5 bases from J, with 12 bases in between. The CDR3 covers 13 residues. The CDR3 is CSVESGARYGYTF. CDR3 in DNA: TGCAGCGTTGAATCAGGGGCTCGATATGGCTACACCTTC.

J is TRBJ1-3 and V is TRBV6-5, with TRBD1 matching 7 bases. CDR1 and CDR2 from the germline V gene are MNHEY and SVGAGI. V shed 5 bases, J shed 4 bases, and the junction held 8 bases outside the gene matches. The CDR3 is 15 residues long. CDR3: CASSPDRAEGNTIYF. In DNA form, the CDR3 reads TGTGCCAGCAGTCCTGACAGGGCCGAAGGAAACACCATATATTTT.

This CDR3 reads CASKAQGTPDTQYF. CDR3 coding DNA: TGCGCCAGCAAGGCTCAGGGGACCCCAGATACGCAGTATTTT. This chain joins TRBV5-1 and TRBJ2-3; a weak D match, TRBD1 (6 bases). The CDR3 loop spans 14 amino acids. CDR1 is SGHRS and CDR2 is YFSETQ in the germline V gene. Trimming stripped 6 bases from V and 4 bases from J, with 15 bases between.

V is TRBV2 and J is TRBJ2-1, with 12 positions matching TRBD2. Germline V CDR1 and CDR2: SNHLY, FYNNEI. The V and J ends lost 6 bases and 7 bases, in that order; junction bases with no gene match: 10. CDR3 length equals 16 residues. The CDR3 coding sequence is TGTGCCAGCAGCCCCAGACTAGCGGGGGTACATAATGAGCAGTTCTTC. Protein: CASSPRLAGVHNEQFF.

The rearrangement joins TRBV2 to TRBJ1-1; D is unresolved. The V end was cut by 6 bases, the J end by 2 bases, with 10 bases between. The CDR3 length is 13 residues. The germline CDR1 and CDR2 sequences are SNHLY and FYNNEI. CDR3 DNA: TGTGCCAGCAGCGCGCAGGAAAACACTGAAGCTTTCTTT. Protein: CASSAQENTEAFF. The whole variable domain, filled in from reference TRBV2 and TRBJ1-1, reads EPEVTQTPSHQVTQMGQEVILRCVPISNHLYFYWYRQILGQKVEFLVSFYNNEISEKSEIFDDQFSVERPDGSNFTLKIRSTKLEDSAMYFCASSAQENTEAFFGQGTRLTVV.

This clone was detected only once. The V gene is TRBV7-9, the J gene TRBJ2-5; D remains ambiguous. Trimming took off 3 bases at V and 4 bases at J, with 6 bases between the two ends. This CDR3 spans 12 amino acids. Germline V gene lookup returns CDR1 SEHNR and CDR2 FQNEAQ (reference sequence). The CDR3 loop reads CASSFVLETQYF. As DNA, the CDR3 is TGTGCCAGCAGCTTCGTACTAGAGACCCAGTACTTC.